Presented here are 17 T cell receptor beta chains from one specimen sequenced in a study of T cells in Graves' hyperthyroidism and ophthalmopathy. Using RNA transcripts as the source, TCR beta CDR3 regions were amplified. A first-round RT-PCR of the TCR CDR3 used the HTBI primer set. One entry per CDR3 protein, called by TCRdb with MiXCR from the multiplex PCR reads. The table has about 380,000 distinct CDR3 sequences, less than 15% seen once. Sequences were obtained from blood. The receptors derive from a man aged 25-45 years with Graves' hyperthyroidism that later progressed to Graves' ophthalmopathy.

This clonotype was seen a few times. The chain links TRBV27 to TRBJ2-1, with TRBD1 as a possible D gene (6 bases). V was clipped by 6 bases and J by 5 bases, with 14 bases between them. The V gene's germline CDR1 is MNHEY and CDR2 SMNVEV (reference sequence). There are 14 residues in the CDR3. CDR3 sequence reads: CASRQGQLNNEQFF. DNA of the CDR3: TGTGCCAGCAGACAGGGTCAACTAAACAATGAGCAGTTCTTC.

This clonotype appeared a few times. CDR3 sequence (DNA): TGTGCCACCAGCAGAGATGTAGGAGGGCTCTACGAGCAGTACTTC. Its protein product is CATSRDVGGLYEQYF. The rearrangement joins TRBV15 to TRBJ2-7, with a tentative D call TRBD2 (6 bases). The CDR3 is 15 residues long. Germline CDR1 is LNHNV and CDR2 is YYDKDF (reference sequence). V was clipped by 0 bases and J by 3 bases, with 12 bases between them.

This clonotype came up many times. The V gene is TRBV6-1, the J gene TRBJ1-6; 7 bases are shared with TRBD1. From germline, CDR1 is MNHNS and CDR2 SASEGT. J was trimmed by 7 bases and V by 9 bases; bases with no gene match: 12. The CDR3 is made up of 15 amino acids. The DNA for the CDR3 is TGTGCCAGTAAGGTCAAGACAGGGATGAATTCACCCCTCCACTTT. Its protein is CASKVKTGMNSPLHF.

The table lists this clonotype with many counts. V gene TRBV12-3 or TRBV12-4 combines with J gene TRBJ1-2; possible D gene TRBD1, 6 bases. Trimming stripped 8 bases from V and 2 bases from J, with 24 bases between. CDR3 length: 17 residues. CDR3 DNA: TGTGCCAGCGGCTCGGAATTTGAGGACAGTTGGAACTATGGCTACACCTTC. It yields the protein CASGSEFEDSWNYGYTF.

This clonotype came up many times. The gene calls are TRBV6-5 and TRBJ1-1, with D possibly TRBD1 on 5 matching bases. Trimming stripped 2 bases from V and 2 bases from J, with 9 bases between. Looked up from germline, CDR1 is MNHEY and CDR2 is SVGAGI. The CDR3 has 14 residues. CDR3 in amino acids: CASSYRDGNTEAFF. CDR3 DNA: TGTGCCAGCAGTTACAGGGACGGCAACACTGAAGCTTTCTTT.

This clonotype was observed at least ten times. The chain is built from TRBV3-1 and TRBJ2-5, with D unclear. This CDR3 is 14 amino acids long. Deletions cut 0 bases from V and 5 bases from J, with 10 bases between. Germline-derived CDR1 and CDR2 are LGHDT and YNNKEL (reference sequence). CDR3 in DNA: TGTGCCAGCAGCCAAGATGTCGGGTGGGAGACCCAGTACTTC. This encodes CASSQDVGWETQYF.

This clonotype came up many times. The chain employs TRBV6-1 and TRBJ1-1; D unclear. V was clipped by 6 bases and J by 4 bases, with 12 bases between them. The CDR3 is 13 residues long. Germline assignment: CDR1 MNHNS and CDR2 SASEGT. CDR3 nucleotides: TGTGCCAGCAGCCCGGGCCCCCTCACTGAAGCTTTCTTT. Protein product: CASSPGPLTEAFF.

Points on this clonotype: This could be a read error, since a much larger clone is one nucleotide away. The V and J genes are TRBV7-2 and TRBJ2-7; TRBD1 matches at 9 bases. With 10 bases clipped from V and 4 bases from J, the junction kept 8 bases outside the gene matches. CDR1 is SGHTA, CDR2 FQGNSA, per germline. The length of the CDR3 is 13 residues. This CDR3 reads CATGWTGVYEQYF. Written as DNA, the CDR3 is TGTGCCACCGGGTGGACAGGGGTATACGAGCAGTACTTC.

This clonotype was seen ten or more times. J is TRBJ1-5 and V is TRBV12-3 or TRBV12-4; no reliable D call. V lost 3 bases, J lost 4 bases, and 10 bases lay in between. The CDR3 covers 14 residues. The CDR3 DNA sequence: TGTGCCAGCAGTTTGGGGTTAAGAAATCAGCCCCAGCATTTT. Residues: CASSLGLRNQPQHF.

Regarding this clonotype: An end of the junction does not agree with germline; a read error may underlie this. This rearrangement joins TRBV6-6 to TRBJ1-5; possible D gene TRBD1, 5 bases. Germline V gene data show CDR1 as MNHNY and CDR2 as SVGAGI (reference sequence). The CDR3 loop spans 15 amino acids. This chain's CDR3 is CASSYSGSGNQPQHF. CDR3 bases: TGTGCCAGCAGCTACTCAGGGTCGGGCAATCAGCCCCAGCATTTT.

This rearrangement joins TRBV13 to TRBJ2-7; 8 bases are a match to TRBD2. V gave up 5 bases and J gave up 3 bases; unmatched junction bases: 12. There are 16 residues in the CDR3. Germline V gene lookup returns CDR1 PRHDT and CDR2 FYEKMQ (reference sequence). The CDR3 DNA is TGTGCCAGCAGCCCCTCCGGGCGGGGGGATAACTACGAGCAGTACTTC. Residues: CASSPSGRGDNYEQYF.

This clonotype was observed a few times. This rearrangement joins TRBV10-1 to TRBJ2-2; no reliable D call. Per germline, CDR1 WNHNN and CDR2 SYGVQD (reference sequence). V lost 3 bases to trimming and J lost 3 bases, with 11 bases between them. The CDR3 is made up of 15 amino acids. The CDR3 is CASSESGRHTGELFF. Here the CDR3 DNA reads TGCGCCAGCAGTGAATCTGGGCGTCACACCGGGGAGCTGTTTTTT.

The V gene is TRBV27, the J gene TRBJ2-2; 8 nucleotides line up with TRBD2. V was clipped by 7 bases and J by 8 bases; unmatched bases: 12. In germline, CDR1 is MNHEY, CDR2 SMNVEV (reference sequence). The CDR3 contains 15 residues. The CDR3 DNA is TGTGCCAGCAACCCGAGCGGGAGTGGTGTTGGGGAGCTGTTTTTT. Translation gives CASNPSGSGVGELFF.

The CDR3, as DNA: TGTGCCAGCAGGAGAGCGGGGGGGACGAAAAACATTCAGTACTTC. It codes for CASRRAGGTKNIQYF. The chain has TRBV27 and TRBJ2-4, with 10 bases that match TRBD2. Germline V gene lookup returns CDR1 MNHEY and CDR2 SMNVEV (reference sequence). This CDR3 has 15 residues. The V and J ends lost 6 bases and 4 bases, in that order; junction bases with no gene match: 6.

In this sample, this clonotype turned up many times. The rearrangement links TRBV20-1 to TRBJ2-6; no clear D. V was trimmed by 0 bases and J by 1 base, leaving 1 base between them. The CDR3 totals 13 residues. Germline V gene lookup returns CDR1 DFQATT and CDR2 SNEGSKA (reference sequence). The CDR3 is CSARDSGANVLTF. The DNA of the CDR3 is TGCAGTGCTAGAGATTCTGGGGCCAACGTCCTGACTTTC.

V usage is TRBV19 and J usage is TRBJ1-1; TRBD1 agrees at 9 bases. Trimming took 2 bases from V and 4 from J; bases not matched to a gene: 5. Germline CDR1 is LNHDA and CDR2 is SQIVND (reference sequence). The CDR3 totals 15 residues. CDR3 coding DNA: TGTGCCAGTAGTATACCGGGACAGGGCTCCACTGAAGCTTTCTTT. Protein product: CASSIPGQGSTEAFF.

The genes are TRBV5-1 and TRBJ2-2, with 9 bases fitting TRBD1. Losses at the gene ends were 7 bases for V and 5 bases for J; bases not matched to a gene: 6. The CDR3 extends over 14 amino acids. Germline V CDR1 and CDR2: SGHRS, YFSETQ. The chain's CDR3 is CASGDRVRTGELFF. CDR3 nucleotides: TGCGCCAGCGGGGACAGGGTCCGAACCGGGGAGCTGTTTTTT.